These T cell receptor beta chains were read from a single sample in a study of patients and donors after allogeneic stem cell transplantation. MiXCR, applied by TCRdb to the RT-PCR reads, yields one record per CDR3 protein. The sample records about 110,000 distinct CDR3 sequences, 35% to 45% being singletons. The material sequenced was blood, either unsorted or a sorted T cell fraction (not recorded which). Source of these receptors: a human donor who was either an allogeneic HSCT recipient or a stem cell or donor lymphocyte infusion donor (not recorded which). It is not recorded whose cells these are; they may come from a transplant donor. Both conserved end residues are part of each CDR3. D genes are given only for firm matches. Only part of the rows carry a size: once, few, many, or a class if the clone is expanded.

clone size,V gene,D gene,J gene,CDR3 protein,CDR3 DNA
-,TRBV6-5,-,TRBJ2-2,CASRTGALAGELFF,TGTGCCAGCAGGACGGGAGCCCTCGCCGGGGAGCTGTTTTTT
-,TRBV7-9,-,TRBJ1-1,CASSLVGGITEAFF,TGTGCCAGCAGCTTAGTCGGGGGGATAACTGAAGCTTTCTTT
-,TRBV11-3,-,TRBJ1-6,CASSSADKRNSPLHF,TGTGCCAGCAGCTCCGCGGACAAGAGAAATTCACCCCTCCACTTT
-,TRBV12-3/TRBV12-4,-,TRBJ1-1,CASSGGAAQAFF,TGTGCCAGCAGTGGGGGGGCGGCTCAAGCTTTCTTT
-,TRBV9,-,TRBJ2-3,CASSEWRGTQYF,TGTGCCAGCAGCGAGTGGAGGGGTACGCAGTATTTT
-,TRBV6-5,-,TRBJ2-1,CASSYSSVSSRFF,TGTGCCAGCAGTTATTCATCGGTTTCTAGTCGGTTCTTC
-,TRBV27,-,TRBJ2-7,CASKFAQGAEQYF,TGTGCCAGCAAGTTCGCACAGGGCGCCGAGCAGTACTTC
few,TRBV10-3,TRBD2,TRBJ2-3,CAVGLAGSTDTQYF,TGTGCCGTTGGACTAGCGGGCAGCACAGATACGCAGTATTTT
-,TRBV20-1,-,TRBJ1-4,CSARDLAGATNEKLFF,TGCAGTGCTAGAGATTTGGCAGGGGCAACTAATGAAAAACTGTTTTTT
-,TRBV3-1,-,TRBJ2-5,CASSQEGYGAEETQYF,TGTGCCAGCAGCCAAGAAGGGTACGGGGCTGAAGAGACCCAGTACTTC
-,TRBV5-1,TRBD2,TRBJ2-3,CASSRLAGAADTQYF,TGCGCCAGCAGCCGACTAGCGGGAGCAGCAGATACGCAGTATTTT
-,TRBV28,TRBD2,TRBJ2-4,CASSLWAGGKNIQYF,TGTGCCAGCAGTTTATGGGCGGGAGGAAAAAACATTCAGTACTTC
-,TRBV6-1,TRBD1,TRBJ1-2,CASSAGGAYGYTF,TGTGCCAGCAGTGCAGGGGGCGCCTATGGCTACACCTTC
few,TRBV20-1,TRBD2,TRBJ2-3,CLRASGTTDTQYF,TGCCTAAGGGCTAGCGGGACCACAGATACGCAGTATTTT
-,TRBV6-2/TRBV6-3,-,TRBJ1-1,CASRTGPNTEAFF,TGTGCCAGCAGAACAGGGCCGAACACTGAAGCTTTCTTT
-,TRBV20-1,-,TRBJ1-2,CSASPWVRTF,TGCAGTGCTAGTCCGTGGGTTCGCACCTTC
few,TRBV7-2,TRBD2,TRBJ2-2,CASRPGGSGAGELFF,TGTGCCAGCAGACCTGGCGGGAGCGGGGCCGGGGAGCTGTTTTTT
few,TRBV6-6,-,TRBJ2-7,CASSYNSYLEKDEQYF,TGTGCCAGCAGTTACAACAGCTACCTTGAGAAGGATGAGCAGTACTTC
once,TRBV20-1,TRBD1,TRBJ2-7,CSARQGPYEQYF,TGCAGTGCCCGACAGGGCCCCTACGAGCAGTACTTC
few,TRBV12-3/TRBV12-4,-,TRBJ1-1,CASSRGPHPVFTEAFF,TGTGCCAGCAGCCGGGGACCCCACCCGGTTTTCACTGAAGCTTTCTTT
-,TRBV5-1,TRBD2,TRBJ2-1,CASSLVSSGRKEQFF,TGCGCCAGCAGCTTGGTGTCTAGCGGGAGGAAAGAGCAGTTCTTC
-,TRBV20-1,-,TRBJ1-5,CSASRSEQPQHF,TGCAGTGCTAGTAGGTCCGAACAGCCCCAGCATTTT
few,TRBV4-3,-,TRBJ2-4,CASSQDSRGGIQYF,TGCGCCAGCAGCCAAGATTCGAGGGGAGGCATTCAGTACTTC
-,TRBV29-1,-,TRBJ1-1,CSVGVDMWKNTEAFF,TGCAGCGTGGGGGTCGATATGTGGAAGAACACTGAAGCTTTCTTT
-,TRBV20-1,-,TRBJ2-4,CSGLKTALAKNIQYF,TGCAGTGGGCTTAAGACAGCACTAGCCAAAAACATTCAGTACTTC
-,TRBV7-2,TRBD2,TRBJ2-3,CASSPLGGSTDTQYF,TGTGCCAGCAGCCCCCTGGGGGGGAGCACAGATACGCAGTATTTT
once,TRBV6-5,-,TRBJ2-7,CASSYGGNRIDEQYF,TGTGCCAGCAGTTACGGGGGCAATCGTATCGACGAGCAGTACTTC
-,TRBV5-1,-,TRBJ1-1,CASSPRPGDTEAFF,TGCGCCAGCAGCCCCAGACCGGGGGACACTGAAGCTTTCTTT
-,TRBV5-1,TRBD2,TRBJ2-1,CASSSRLAGGLGSYNEQFF,TGCGCCAGCAGCTCGCGACTAGCGGGAGGGCTCGGCTCCTACAATGAGCAGTTCTTC
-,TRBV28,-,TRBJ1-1,CASSFGNRRGTEAFF,TGTGCCAGCAGTTTTGGGAATCGGAGGGGAACTGAAGCTTTCTTT
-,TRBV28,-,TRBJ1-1,CASSLSTTGENTEAFF,TGTGCCAGCAGTTTATCCACGACAGGAGAAAACACTGAAGCTTTCTTT
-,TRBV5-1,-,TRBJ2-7,CASSLLSGDPYEQYF,TGCGCCAGCAGCCTATTATCAGGGGACCCGTACGAGCAGTACTTC
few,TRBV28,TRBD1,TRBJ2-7,CASWDRIYEQYF,TGTGCCAGTTGGGACAGAATCTACGAGCAGTACTTC
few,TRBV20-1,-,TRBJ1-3,CSVSSGTNSGNTIYF,TGCAGTGTCTCGTCCGGGACAAACTCTGGAAACACCATATATTTT
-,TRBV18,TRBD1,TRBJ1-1,CASSPIPGQGTEAFF,TGTGCCAGCTCACCAATCCCAGGACAGGGGACTGAAGCTTTCTTT
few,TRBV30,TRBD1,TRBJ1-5,CAWKPGQGEGQPQHF,TGTGCCTGGAAACCGGGACAGGGGGAAGGACAGCCCCAGCATTTT
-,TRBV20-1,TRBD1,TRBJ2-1,CSAFLQRTGVYNEQFF,TGCAGTGCATTTCTACAGAGGACAGGGGTCTACAATGAGCAGTTCTTC
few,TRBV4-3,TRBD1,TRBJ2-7,CASSQGVPTGVYEQYF,TGCGCCAGCAGCCAAGGGGTGCCGACAGGGGTCTACGAGCAGTACTTC
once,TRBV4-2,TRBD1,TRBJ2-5,CASRPARGKETQYF,TGTGCCAGCAGACCTGCCAGGGGGAAAGAGACCCAGTACTTC
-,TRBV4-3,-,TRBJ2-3,CASSQGFGWSTDTQYF,TGCGCCAGCAGCCAAGGTTTCGGGTGGAGCACAGATACGCAGTATTTT
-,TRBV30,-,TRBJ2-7,CAWSVKLLHEQYF,TGTGCCTGGAGTGTAAAGTTATTACACGAGCAGTACTTC
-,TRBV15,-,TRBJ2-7,CATSAQEGGEQYF,TGTGCCACCAGCGCACAAGAGGGGGGCGAGCAGTACTTC
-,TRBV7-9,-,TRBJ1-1,CASSLAERDPRF,TGTGCCAGCAGCTTAGCAGAACGGGACCCTCGATTT
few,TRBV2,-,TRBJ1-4,CASSPQGATNEKLFF,TGTGCCAGCAGTCCACAGGGAGCCACTAATGAAAAACTGTTTTTT
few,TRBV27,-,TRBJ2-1,CASSPSPDSYNEQFF,TGTGCCAGCAGCCCTTCCCCGGACAGCTACAATGAGCAGTTCTTC
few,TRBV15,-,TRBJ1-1,CATSRDGPGTNTEAFF,TGTGCCACCAGCAGAGATGGTCCGGGGACGAACACTGAAGCTTTCTTT